This entry lists 7 T cell receptor beta chains sequenced from one sample in a study of OX40 agonist ivuxolimab in advanced cancers. Only in-frame clones appear in the TCRdb table, and some are missing; sequencing was by immunoSEQ multiplex PCR. Of 50,000 to 75,000 clones listed, less than 95% were seen once; the top ten hold about 5%. The source was CD4+ or CD8+ T cells sorted from blood, collected in a trial of the OX40 agonist ivuxolimab. All receptors come from an adult with an advanced solid tumor such as melanoma, head and neck, liver or kidney cancer.

Of note for this clone: The junction differs from germline at one of its ends, possibly a read error. The CDR3 nucleotides are TGTGCTAGCAGCTCGGGGGGGGCCTCCGAGCAGTACTTC. Translation: CASSSGGASEQYF. The genes are TRBV7-7 and TRBJ2-7; 8 bases map to TRBD2. This CDR3 has 13 amino acids. Germline CDR1 reads SSHAT; CDR2 reads FNYEAQ (reference sequence).

The chain has TRBV28 and TRBJ2-7; 9 positions agree with TRBD2. The CDR3 is 15 amino acids. Trimming removed 7 bases from V and 1 base from J; junction bases left unmatched: 8. Germline V gene data show CDR1 as MDHEN and CDR2 as SYDVKM. For the CDR3, the DNA is TGTGCCAGCACCCTGACTAGCGGAGGGTCCTACGAGCAGTACTTC. Amino acid sequence: CASTLTSGGSYEQYF.

The chain combines TRBV28 with TRBJ2-2, with D possibly being TRBD1 (5 bases). V lost 2 bases, J lost 13 bases, and 11 bases lay in between. The germline V gene encodes CDR1 MDHEN and CDR2 SYDVKM. The CDR3 is 12 residues long. The CDR3 loop reads CASSLRGRVLFF. DNA of the CDR3: TGTGCCAGCAGTTTAAGGGGCAGGGTGCTGTTTTTT.

The chain has TRBV5-5 and TRBJ2-7; D is unresolved. CDR3 length equals 13 residues. V was shortened by 0 bases and J by 0 bases, with 4 bases between the two germline ends. Germline V CDR1 and CDR2: SGHKS, YYEKEE (reference sequence). CDR3 amino acids: CASSLGNSYEQYF. CDR3 DNA: TGTGCCAGCAGCTTGGGCAACTCCTACGAGCAGTACTTC.

The chain uses TRBV29-1 and TRBJ1-4; D perhaps matches TRBD1 (5 bases). The germline CDR1 and CDR2 sequences are SQVTM and ANQGSEA. This CDR3 spans 12 amino acids. V lost 4 bases and J lost 7, with 10 bases in between. DNA of the CDR3: TGCAGCGTTGTCGGGGGTGGTGAAAAACTGTTTTTT. Its protein is CSVVGGGEKLFF.

The CDR3 spells CASRLAGTSANEQFF. The CDR3, as DNA: TGCGCCAGCAGATTAGCCGGGACTAGCGCGAATGAGCAGTTCTTC. The rearrangement uses TRBV10-2 and TRBJ2-1; 10 bases fit TRBD2. Per the germline V gene, CDR1 is WSHSY and CDR2 is SAAADI. The CDR3 spans 15 residues. V lost 6 bases and J lost 7; bases outside the gene matches: 9.

This clone has a single count. The V gene is TRBV2, the J gene TRBJ2-1, with TRBD2 identical over 11 bases. Per the germline V gene, CDR1 is SNHLY and CDR2 is FYNNEI. The CDR3 is made up of 19 amino acids. Unmatched junction bases numbered 16, after V lost 6 bases and J lost 3 bases. The CDR3 region is CASRGRRDSGRANYNEQFF. The CDR3 DNA reads TGTGCCAGCAGGGGGCGGAGGGATAGCGGGAGGGCTAACTACAATGAGCAGTTCTTC.